The sequence of this T cell receptor beta chain was determined in a study of shared clonotypes between healthy human individuals. Original handling: Filtering differed since immunoSEQ provided only junctions, with no quality scores. Measured with immunoSEQ multiplex PCR; TCRdb has only the in-frame clones, and not every one. V, J and clone size reflect that table, while D and trimming were determined from the DNA. There are some 2.1 million clones in the sample; approximately 94% occur only once, and approximately 1.2% lies in the top ten. This CDR3 region has 14 residues. J gave up 3 bases and V 9 bases, and 7 bases lay outside the gene matches. Germline assignment: CDR1 ENHRY and CDR2 SYGVKD. Naive-designated CD8 cells lacked CD45RO, were positively enriched for CCR7, and omitted terminally differentiated effector memory CD45RA+ cells.

The sequence was collected from a man younger than 35 in good health. The sample consisted of naive CD8+ T cells sorted from blood. This rearrangement joins TRBV10-3 to TRBJ1-1, with 10 positions matching TRBD1. CDR3 amino acids: CAIQTGGEYTEAFF. The CDR3 region has the DNA TGTGCCATTCAGACAGGGGGCGAATACACTGAAGCTTTCTTT.